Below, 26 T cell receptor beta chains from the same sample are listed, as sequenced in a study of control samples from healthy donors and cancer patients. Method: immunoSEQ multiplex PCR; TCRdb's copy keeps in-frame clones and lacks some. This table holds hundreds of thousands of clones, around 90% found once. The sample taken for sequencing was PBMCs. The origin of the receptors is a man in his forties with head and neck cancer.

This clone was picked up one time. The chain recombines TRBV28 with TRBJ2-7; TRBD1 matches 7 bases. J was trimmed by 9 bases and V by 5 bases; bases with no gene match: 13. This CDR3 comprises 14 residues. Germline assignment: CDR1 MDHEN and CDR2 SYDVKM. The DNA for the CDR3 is TGTGCCAGCAGTCTGGGACAGATCCTTACGGGGCAGTACTTC. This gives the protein CASSLGQILTGQYF.

The CDR3 sequence is CASSDSGGEPYNEQFF. In DNA, the CDR3 is TGTGCCAGCAGTGACTCGGGGGGGGAGCCCTACAATGAGCAGTTCTTC. The chain couples TRBV6-4 to TRBJ2-1; 7 nucleotides match TRBD2. Germline V lookup: CDR1 MRHNA, CDR2 SNTAGT. This CDR3 region has 16 residues. V shed 0 bases and J 2 bases; nucleotides not matched to a gene: 4.

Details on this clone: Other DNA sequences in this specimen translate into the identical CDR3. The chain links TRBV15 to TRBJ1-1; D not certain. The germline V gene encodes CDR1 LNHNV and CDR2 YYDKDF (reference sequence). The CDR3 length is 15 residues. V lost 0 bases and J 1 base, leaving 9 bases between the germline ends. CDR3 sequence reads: CATSRDGRTNTEAFF. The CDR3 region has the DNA TGTGCCACCAGCAGAGATGGCAGGACGAACACTGAAGCTTTCTTT.

In DNA form, the CDR3 reads TGTGCCAGCAGCCAAGATCGGGGGCAGCTTAATGAAAAACTGTTTTTT. It codes for CASSQDRGQLNEKLFF. The rearrangement links TRBV3-1 (or the pseudogene TRBV3-2) to TRBJ1-4; possible D gene TRBD1, 6 bases. Trimming stripped 0 bases from V and 4 bases from J, with 12 bases between. From germline, CDR1 is LGHDT and CDR2 YNNKEL (reference sequence). The CDR3 is made up of 16 amino acids.

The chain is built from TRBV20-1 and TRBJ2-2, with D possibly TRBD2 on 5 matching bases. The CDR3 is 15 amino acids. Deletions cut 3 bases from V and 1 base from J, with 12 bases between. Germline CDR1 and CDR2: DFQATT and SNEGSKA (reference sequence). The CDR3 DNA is TGCAGTGCTAGTAGTTTCAGCGGGAACACCGGGGAGCTGTTTTTT. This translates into CSASSFSGNTGELFF.

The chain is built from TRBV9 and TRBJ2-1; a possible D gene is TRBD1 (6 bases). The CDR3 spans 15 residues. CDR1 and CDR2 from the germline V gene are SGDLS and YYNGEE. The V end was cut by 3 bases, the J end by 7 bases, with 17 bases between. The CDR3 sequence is CASSARDIARNEQFF. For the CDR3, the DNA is TGTGCCAGCAGCGCCCGGGACATCGCGAGGAATGAGCAGTTCTTC.

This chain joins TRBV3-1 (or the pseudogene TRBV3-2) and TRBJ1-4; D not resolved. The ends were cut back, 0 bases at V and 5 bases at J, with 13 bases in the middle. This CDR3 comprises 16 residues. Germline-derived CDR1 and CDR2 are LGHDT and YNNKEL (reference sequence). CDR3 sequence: CASSQDLLGPNEKLFF. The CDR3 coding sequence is TGTGCCAGCAGCCAAGATCTTCTGGGCCCAAATGAAAAACTGTTTTTT.

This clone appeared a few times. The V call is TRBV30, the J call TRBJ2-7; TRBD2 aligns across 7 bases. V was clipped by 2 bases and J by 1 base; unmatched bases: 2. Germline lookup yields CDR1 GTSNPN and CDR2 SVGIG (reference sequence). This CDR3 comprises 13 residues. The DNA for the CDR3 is TGTGCCTGGAGTAGCGGGGAGTCCTACGAGCAGTACTTC. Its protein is CAWSSGESYEQYF.

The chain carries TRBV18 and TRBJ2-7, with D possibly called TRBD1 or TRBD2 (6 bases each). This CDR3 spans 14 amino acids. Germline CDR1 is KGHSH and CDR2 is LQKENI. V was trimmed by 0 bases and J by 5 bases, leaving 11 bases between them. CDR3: CASSPPTGGDEQYF. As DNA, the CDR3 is TGTGCCAGCTCACCACCGACAGGAGGGGACGAGCAGTACTTC. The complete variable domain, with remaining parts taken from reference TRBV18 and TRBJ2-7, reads NAGVMQNPRHLVRRRGQEARLRCSPMKGHSHVYWYRQLPEEGLKFMVYLQKENIIDESGMPKERFSAEFPKEGPSILRIQQVVRGDSAAYFCASSPPTGGDEQYFGPGTRLTVT.

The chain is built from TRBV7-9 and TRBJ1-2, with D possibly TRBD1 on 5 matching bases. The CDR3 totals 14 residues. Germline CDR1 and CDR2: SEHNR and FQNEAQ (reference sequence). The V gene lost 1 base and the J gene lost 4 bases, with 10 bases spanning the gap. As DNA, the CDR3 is TGTGCCAGCAGCTTAGTTGACAGTAGCTATGGCTACACCTTC. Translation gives CASSLVDSSYGYTF.

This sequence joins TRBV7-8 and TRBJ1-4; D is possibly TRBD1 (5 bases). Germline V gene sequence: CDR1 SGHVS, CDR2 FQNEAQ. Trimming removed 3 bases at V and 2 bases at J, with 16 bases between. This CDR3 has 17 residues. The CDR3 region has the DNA TGTGCCAGCAGCTTTTTTCATAAGGGGTGGACTAATGAAAAACTGTTTTTT. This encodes CASSFFHKGWTNEKLFF.

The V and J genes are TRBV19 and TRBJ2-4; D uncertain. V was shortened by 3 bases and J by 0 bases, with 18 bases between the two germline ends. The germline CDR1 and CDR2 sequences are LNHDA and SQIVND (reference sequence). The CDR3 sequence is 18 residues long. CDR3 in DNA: TGTGCCAGTAGTATTGGGGTGAGGCGGCAAAGAGCCAAAAACATTCAGTACTTC. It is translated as CASSIGVRRQRAKNIQYF.

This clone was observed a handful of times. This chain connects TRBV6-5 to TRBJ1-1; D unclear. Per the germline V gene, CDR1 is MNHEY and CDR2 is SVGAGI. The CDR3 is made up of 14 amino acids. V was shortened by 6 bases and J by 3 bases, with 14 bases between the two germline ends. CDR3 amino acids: CASSRSAGDTEAFF. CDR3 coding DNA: TGTGCCAGCAGCCGAAGCGCTGGGGACACTGAAGCTTTCTTT.

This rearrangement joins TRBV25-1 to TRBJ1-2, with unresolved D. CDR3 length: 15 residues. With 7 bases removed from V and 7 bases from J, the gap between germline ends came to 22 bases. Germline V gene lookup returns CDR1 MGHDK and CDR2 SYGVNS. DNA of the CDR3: TGTGCCAGCACGTCCTCCCACCCGCTAGGTCCTGGCTACACCTTC. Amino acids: CASTSSHPLGPGYTF.

CDR3 sequence: CASSGYEGTEAFF. CDR3 in DNA: TGTGCCAGCAGCGGCTACGAGGGAACTGAAGCTTTCTTT. J is TRBJ1-1 and V is TRBV28; D remains unclear. Trimming stripped 6 bases from V and 5 bases from J, with 13 bases between. This CDR3 has 13 amino acids. CDR1 is MDHEN, CDR2 SYDVKM, per germline. Supplemented by reference TRBV28 and TRBJ1-1, the full variable domain reads DVKVTQSSRYLVKRTGEKVFLECVQDMDHENMFWYRQDPGLGLRLIYFSYDVKMKEKGDIPEGYSVSREKKERFSLILESASTNQTSMYLCASSGYEGTEAFFGQGTRLTVV.

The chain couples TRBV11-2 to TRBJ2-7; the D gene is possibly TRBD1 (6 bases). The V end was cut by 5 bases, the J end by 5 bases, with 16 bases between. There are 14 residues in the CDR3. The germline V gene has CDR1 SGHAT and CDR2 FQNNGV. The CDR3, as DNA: TGTGCCAGCAGCATAACAGGGAGAAGTCACGAGCAGTACTTC. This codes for CASSITGRSHEQYF. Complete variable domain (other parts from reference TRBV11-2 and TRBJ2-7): EAGVAQSPRYKIIEKRQSVAFWCNPISGHATLYWYQQILGQGPKLLIQFQNNGVVDDSQLPKDRFSAERLKGVDSTLKIQPAKLEDSAVYLCASSITGRSHEQYFGPGTRLTVT.

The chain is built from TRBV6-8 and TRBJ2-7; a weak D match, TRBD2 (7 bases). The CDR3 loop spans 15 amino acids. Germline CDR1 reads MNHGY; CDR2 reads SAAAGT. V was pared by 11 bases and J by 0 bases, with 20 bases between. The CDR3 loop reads CARKGGPESSYEQYF. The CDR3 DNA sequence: TGTGCCCGTAAGGGGGGGCCGGAAAGCTCCTACGAGCAGTACTTC.

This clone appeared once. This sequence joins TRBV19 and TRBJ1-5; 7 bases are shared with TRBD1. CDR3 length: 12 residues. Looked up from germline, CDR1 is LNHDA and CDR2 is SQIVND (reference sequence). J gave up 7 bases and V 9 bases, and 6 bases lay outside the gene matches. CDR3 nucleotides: TGTGCCAGCCGACAGGGTGAGCAGCCCCAGCATTTT. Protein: CASRQGEQPQHF.

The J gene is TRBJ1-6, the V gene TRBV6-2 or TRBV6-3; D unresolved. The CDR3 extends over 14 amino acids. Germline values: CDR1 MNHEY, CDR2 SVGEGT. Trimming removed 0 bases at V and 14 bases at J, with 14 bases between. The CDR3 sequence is CASSYSRSAGALHF. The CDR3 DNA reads TGTGCCAGCAGTTACTCGAGAAGCGCTGGGGCCCTCCACTTT.

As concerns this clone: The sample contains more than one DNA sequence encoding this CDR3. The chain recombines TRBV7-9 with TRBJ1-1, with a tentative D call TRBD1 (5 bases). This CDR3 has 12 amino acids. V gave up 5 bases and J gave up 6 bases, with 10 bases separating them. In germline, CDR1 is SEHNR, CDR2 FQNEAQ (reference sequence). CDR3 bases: TGTGCCAGCAGCCCTGGGGGGGCTGAAGCTTTCTTT. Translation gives CASSPGGAEAFF.

CDR3 nucleotide sequence: TGTGCCACCAGTGATGGAGCACTGGGTTCCTACGAGCAGTACTTC. Translating gives CATSDGALGSYEQYF. The rearrangement uses TRBV24-1 and TRBJ2-7; D not certain. Trimming removed 3 bases from V and 1 base from J, with 12 bases in between. This CDR3 has 15 amino acids. Per the germline V gene, CDR1 is KGHDR and CDR2 is SFDVKD.

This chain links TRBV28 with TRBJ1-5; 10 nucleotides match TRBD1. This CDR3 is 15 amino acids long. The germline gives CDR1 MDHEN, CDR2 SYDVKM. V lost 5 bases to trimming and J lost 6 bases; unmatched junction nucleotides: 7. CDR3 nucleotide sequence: TGTGCCAGCAGTCCACCGGGACAGGGGAGTCAGCCCCAGCATTTT. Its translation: CASSPPGQGSQPQHF.

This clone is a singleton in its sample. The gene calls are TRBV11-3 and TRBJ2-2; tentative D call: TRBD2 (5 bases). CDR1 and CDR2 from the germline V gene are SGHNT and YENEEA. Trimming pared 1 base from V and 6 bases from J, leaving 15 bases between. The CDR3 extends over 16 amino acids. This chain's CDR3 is CASSLGGLARAGELFF. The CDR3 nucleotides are TGTGCCAGCAGCTTAGGTGGTCTAGCCCGGGCCGGGGAGCTGTTTTTT.

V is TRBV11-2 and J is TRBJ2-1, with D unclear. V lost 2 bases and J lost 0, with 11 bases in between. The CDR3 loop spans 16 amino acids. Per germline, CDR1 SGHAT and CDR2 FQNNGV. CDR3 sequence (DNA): TGTGCCAGCAGCTTAAGGTCCGATACCTCCTACAATGAGCAGTTCTTC. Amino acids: CASSLRSDTSYNEQFF.

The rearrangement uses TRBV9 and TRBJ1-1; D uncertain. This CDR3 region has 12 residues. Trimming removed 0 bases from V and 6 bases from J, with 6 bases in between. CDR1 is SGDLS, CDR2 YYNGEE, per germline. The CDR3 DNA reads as TGTGCCAGCAGCGTAGGAAACTCTGAAGCTTTCTTT. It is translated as CASSVGNSEAFF.

The CDR3 nucleotides are TGTGCCAGCAGTCTCGGGAGAAGCGCAGATACGCAGTATTTT. Amino acids: CASSLGRSADTQYF. V gene TRBV6-5 combines with J gene TRBJ2-3; the D gene is possibly TRBD2 (6 bases). From germline, CDR1 is MNHEY and CDR2 SVGAGI. This CDR3 region has 14 residues. Trimming took off 5 bases at V and 4 bases at J, with 13 bases between the two ends.